This note documents a single T cell receptor (beta chain) sequence. Original processing methods: Reference gene primers were amplified, and this amplification served to estimate nucleated cell counts. Method: immunoSEQ multiplex PCR; TCRdb's copy keeps in-frame clones and lacks some. Clone size and the V and J calls come from that table; the DNA yielded D and trimming. The sample lists 90,000 to 150,000 clones, 85% to 90% occurring once. Trimming left V 4 bases short and J 2 bases short, with 24 bases between. The CDR3 is 18 residues long. The data were obtained in a study of blood T cell repertoires in COVID-19. Study in general: COVID-19 samples, acute and convalescent, were from the United States, Italy and Spain.

The chain recombines TRBV5-3 with TRBJ2-5; tentative D call: TRBD2 (6 bases). TRBV5-3 is assigned to the ORF class and has an uncertain function. This TCR was sampled from an older man with acute or convalescent COVID-19. Sequencing used peripheral blood. CDR3 DNA: TGTGCCAGAAGCGTGGAGGCTGCGGGACGGTTTCCGCAAGAGACCCAGTACTTC. Amino acids: CARSVEAAGRFPQETQYF.